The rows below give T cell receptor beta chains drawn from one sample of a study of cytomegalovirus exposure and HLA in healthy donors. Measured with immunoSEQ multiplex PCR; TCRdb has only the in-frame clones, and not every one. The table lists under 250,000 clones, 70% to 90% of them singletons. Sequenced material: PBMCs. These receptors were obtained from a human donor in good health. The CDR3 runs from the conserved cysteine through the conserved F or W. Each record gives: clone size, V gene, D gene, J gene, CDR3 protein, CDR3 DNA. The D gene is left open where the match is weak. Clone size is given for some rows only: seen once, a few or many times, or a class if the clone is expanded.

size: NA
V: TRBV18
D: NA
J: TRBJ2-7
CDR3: CASSPLRAHEQYF
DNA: TGTGCCAGCTCACCACTGCGGGCCCACGAGCAGTACTTC

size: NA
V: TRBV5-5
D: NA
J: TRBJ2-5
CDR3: CASSSYADQETQYF
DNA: TGTGCCAGCAGTTCCTACGCGGACCAAGAGACCCAGTACTTC

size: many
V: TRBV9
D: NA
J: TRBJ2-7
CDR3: CASSVRDNYEQYF
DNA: TGTGCCAGCAGCGTCCGGGACAACTACGAGCAGTACTTC

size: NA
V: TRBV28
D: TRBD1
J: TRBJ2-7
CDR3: CASRSGGTGDEQYF
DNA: TGTGCCAGCAGATCCGGAGGGACAGGGGACGAGCAGTACTTC

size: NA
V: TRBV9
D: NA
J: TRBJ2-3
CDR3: CASSVAPGVSTDTQYF
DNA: TGTGCCAGCAGCGTAGCCCCCGGAGTTAGCACAGATACGCAGTATTTT

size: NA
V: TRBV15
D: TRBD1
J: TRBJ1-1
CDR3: CATSRAGQVNTEAFF
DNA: TGTGCCACCAGCAGAGCGGGACAGGTGAACACTGAAGCTTTCTTT

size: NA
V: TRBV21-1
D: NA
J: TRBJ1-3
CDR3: CASDGTGRPGNTIYF
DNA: TGTGCCAGCGATGGGACAGGGCGCCCTGGAAACACCATATATTTT

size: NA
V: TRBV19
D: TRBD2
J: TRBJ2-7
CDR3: CASSLTSGSSYEQYF
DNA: TGTGCCAGTAGTCTTACTAGCGGGAGCTCCTACGAGCAGTACTTC

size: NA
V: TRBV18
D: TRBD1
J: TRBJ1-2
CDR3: CASSPPGQSRNYGYTF
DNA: TGTGCCAGCTCACCACCGGGACAGAGCCGGAACTATGGCTACACCTTC

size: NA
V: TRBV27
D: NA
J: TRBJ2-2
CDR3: CASTATGNTGELFF
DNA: TGTGCCAGCACCGCGACAGGGAACACCGGGGAGCTGTTTTTT

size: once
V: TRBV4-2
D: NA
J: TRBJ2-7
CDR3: CASSQRLLETYEQYF
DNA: TGTGCCAGCAGCCAAAGATTACTAGAGACGTACGAGCAGTACTTC